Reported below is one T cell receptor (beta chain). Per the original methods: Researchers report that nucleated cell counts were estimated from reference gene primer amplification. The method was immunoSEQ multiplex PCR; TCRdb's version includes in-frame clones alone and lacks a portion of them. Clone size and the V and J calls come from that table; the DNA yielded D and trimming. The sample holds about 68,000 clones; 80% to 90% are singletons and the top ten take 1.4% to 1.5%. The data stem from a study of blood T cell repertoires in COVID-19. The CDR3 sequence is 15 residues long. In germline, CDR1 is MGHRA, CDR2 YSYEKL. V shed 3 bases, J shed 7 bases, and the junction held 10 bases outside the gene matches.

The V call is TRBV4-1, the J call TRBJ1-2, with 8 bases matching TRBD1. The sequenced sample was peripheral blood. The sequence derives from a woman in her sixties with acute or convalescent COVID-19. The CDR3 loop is CASSQAGPGGSGYTF. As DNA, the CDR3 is TGCGCCAGCAGCCAGGCAGGACCAGGGGGCTCTGGCTACACCTTC.